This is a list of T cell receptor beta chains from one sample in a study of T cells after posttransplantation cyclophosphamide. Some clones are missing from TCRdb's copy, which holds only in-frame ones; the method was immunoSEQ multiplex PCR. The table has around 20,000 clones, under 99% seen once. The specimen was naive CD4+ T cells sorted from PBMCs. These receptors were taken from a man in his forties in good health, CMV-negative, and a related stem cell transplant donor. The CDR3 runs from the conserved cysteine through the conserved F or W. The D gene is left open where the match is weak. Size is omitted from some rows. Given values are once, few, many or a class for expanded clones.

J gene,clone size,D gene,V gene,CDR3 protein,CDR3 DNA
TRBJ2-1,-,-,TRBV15,CATRRTASYNEQFF,TGTGCCACCAGGAGGACAGCAAGCTACAATGAGCAGTTCTTC
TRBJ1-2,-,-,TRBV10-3,CAISDRGSSYTF,TGTGCCATCAGTGATAGGGGTAGTAGCTACACCTTC
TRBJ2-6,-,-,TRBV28,CASSYPGGSGANVLTF,TGTGCCAGCAGTTACCCCGGGGGTTCTGGGGCCAACGTCCTGACTTTC
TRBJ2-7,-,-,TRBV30,CAWSVQQYEQYF,TGTGCCTGGAGTGTACAACAGTACGAGCAGTACTTC
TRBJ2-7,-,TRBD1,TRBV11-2,CASSFVLGSGQNYEQYF,TGTGCCAGCAGCTTCGTCCTGGGGTCGGGACAGAATTACGAGCAGTACTTC
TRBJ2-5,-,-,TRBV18,CASSLIQETQYF,TGTGCCAGCTCGCTAATTCAAGAGACCCAGTACTTC
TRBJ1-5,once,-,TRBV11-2,CASSLSSGDNQPQHF,TGTGCCAGCAGCTTAAGTTCAGGGGACAATCAGCCCCAGCATTTT
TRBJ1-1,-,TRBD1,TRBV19,CASSQDRDGEAFF,TGTGCCAGTAGTCAAGACAGGGATGGTGAAGCTTTCTTT
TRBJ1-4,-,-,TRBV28,CASRGIGEKLFF,TGTGCCAGCCGGGGTATAGGAGAAAAACTGTTTTTT
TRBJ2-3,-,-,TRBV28,CASSPPSTDTQYF,TGTGCCAGCAGTCCCCCCTCCACAGATACGCAGTATTTT
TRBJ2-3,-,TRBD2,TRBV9,CASSVGLAGRRDTQYF,TGTGCCAGCAGCGTAGGTCTAGCGGGAAGACGAGATACGCAGTATTTT
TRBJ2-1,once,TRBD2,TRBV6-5,CASGIAGGWRNEQFF,TGTGCCAGCGGGATAGCGGGAGGGTGGAGGAATGAGCAGTTCTTC
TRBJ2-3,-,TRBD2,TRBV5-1,CASSLAVAGQGTDTQYF,TGCGCCAGCAGCTTGGCCGTAGCGGGGCAGGGGACAGATACGCAGTATTTT
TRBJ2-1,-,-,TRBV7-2,CASSRDNEQFF,TGTGCCAGCAGCCGAGACAATGAGCAGTTCTTC
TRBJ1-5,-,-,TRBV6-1,CASSLDTGYWPQHF,TGTGCCAGCAGCCTCGACACGGGATATTGGCCCCAGCATTTT
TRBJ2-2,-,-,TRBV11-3,CASSLQGSANTGELFF,TGTGCCAGCAGCTTACAGGGCAGCGCGAACACCGGGGAGCTGTTTTTT
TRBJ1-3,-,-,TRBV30,CAWSAGNTIYF,TGTGCCTGGAGTGCGGGAAACACCATATATTTT
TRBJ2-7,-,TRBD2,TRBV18,CASSPTNSGRAYEQYF,TGTGCCAGCTCACCGACTAATAGCGGGAGGGCCTACGAGCAGTACTTC
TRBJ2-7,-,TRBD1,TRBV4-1,CASRHNPGQGALEQYF,TGCGCCAGCAGACACAACCCGGGACAGGGGGCTCTCGAGCAGTACTTC
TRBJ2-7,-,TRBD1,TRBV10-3,CAMGTGDIYEQYF,TGTGCCATGGGGACAGGGGACATATACGAGCAGTACTTC
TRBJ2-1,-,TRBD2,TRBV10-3,CAISEFERGYNEQFF,TGTGCCATCAGTGAGTTCGAGCGGGGCTACAATGAGCAGTTCTTC
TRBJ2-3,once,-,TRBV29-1,CSLGPGVGTDTQYF,TGCAGCCTGGGACCGGGAGTGGGCACAGATACGCAGTATTTT